This T cell receptor (beta chain) was captured by sequencing in a study of T-cell reconstitution after alpha-beta-depleted transplantation in children. Study-level results: T-cell counts and diversity at one year following transplant were attributed mainly to newly produced T cells. At around two months after transplant, the alpha-beta T cells were reportedly derived from several hundred expanded clones that came from non-depleted graft cells. High day-60 TCRbeta diversity in some patients came from surviving recipient T cells and thymic progenitors.

Turning to this clonotype: Its antigen is as yet unknown.

For TCRbeta, the library was prepared with unique molecular identifiers. Each CDR3 protein gets one entry after TCRdb re-called the PCR reads with MiXCR. The repertoire holds around 100,000 distinct CDR3 sequences, with 10% as singletons. Trimming at V came to 7 bases and at J to 4 bases, leaving 10 bases not matched to a gene. CDR1 and CDR2 from the germline V gene are SQVTM and ANQGSEA. This CDR3 comprises 14 residues. The V gene is TRBV29-1, the J gene TRBJ2-3; 8 bases are a match to TRBD1. Sequencing was performed on PBMCs, taken before TCRalphabeta/CD19-depleted stem cell transplant. The source of this sequence is a boy younger than 10 with acute lymphoblastic leukemia, due to receive a stem cell transplant. CDR3 sequence (DNA): TGCAGCGCTTCTACCGGGACAGGTGCAGATACGCAGTATTTT. Amino acid sequence: CSASTGTGADTQYF.